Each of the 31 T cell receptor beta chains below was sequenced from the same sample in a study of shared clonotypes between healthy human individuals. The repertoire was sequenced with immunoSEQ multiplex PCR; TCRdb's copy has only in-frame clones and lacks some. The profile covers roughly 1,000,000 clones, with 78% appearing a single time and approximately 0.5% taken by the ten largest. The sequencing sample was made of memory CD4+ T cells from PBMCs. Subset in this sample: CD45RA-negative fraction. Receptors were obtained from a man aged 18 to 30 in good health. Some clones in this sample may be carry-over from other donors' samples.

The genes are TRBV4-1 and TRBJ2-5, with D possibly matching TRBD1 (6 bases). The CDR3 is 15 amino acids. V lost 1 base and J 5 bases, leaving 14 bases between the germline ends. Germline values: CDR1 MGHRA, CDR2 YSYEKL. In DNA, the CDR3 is TGCGCCAGCAGCCAAGCTAGAAGGGGGTGGGAGACCCAGTACTTC. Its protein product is CASSQARRGWETQYF.

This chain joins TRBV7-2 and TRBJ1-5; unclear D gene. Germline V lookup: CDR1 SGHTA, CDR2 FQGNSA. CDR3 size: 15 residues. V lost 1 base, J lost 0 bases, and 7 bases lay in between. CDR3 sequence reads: CASSLVVNSNQPQHF. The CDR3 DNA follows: TGTGCCAGCAGCTTAGTGGTCAATAGCAATCAGCCCCAGCATTTT.

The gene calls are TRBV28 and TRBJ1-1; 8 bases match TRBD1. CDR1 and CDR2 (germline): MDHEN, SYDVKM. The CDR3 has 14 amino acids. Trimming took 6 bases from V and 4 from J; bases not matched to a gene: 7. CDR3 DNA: TGTGCCAGCAGCACAGGGGGATGGAGCACTGAAGCTTTCTTT. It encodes CASSTGGWSTEAFF.

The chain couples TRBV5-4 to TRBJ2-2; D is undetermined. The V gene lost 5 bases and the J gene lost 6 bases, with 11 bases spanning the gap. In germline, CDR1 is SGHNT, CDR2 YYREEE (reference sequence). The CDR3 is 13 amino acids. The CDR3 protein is CASSTPSAGELFF. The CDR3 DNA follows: TGTGCCAGCAGTACACCTTCGGCCGGGGAGCTGTTTTTT.

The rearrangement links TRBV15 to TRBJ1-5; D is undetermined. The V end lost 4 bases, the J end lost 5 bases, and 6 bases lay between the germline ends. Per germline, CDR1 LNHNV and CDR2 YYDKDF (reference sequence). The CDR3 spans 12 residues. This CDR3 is CATSMDDQPQHF. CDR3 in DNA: TGTGCCACCAGCATGGACGATCAGCCCCAGCATTTT.

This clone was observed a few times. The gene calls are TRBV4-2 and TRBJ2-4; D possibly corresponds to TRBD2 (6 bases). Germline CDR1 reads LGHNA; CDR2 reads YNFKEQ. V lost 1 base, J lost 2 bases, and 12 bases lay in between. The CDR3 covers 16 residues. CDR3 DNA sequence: TGTGCCAGCAGCCAAGGCGGGGTACAGTCCAAAAACATTCAGTACTTC. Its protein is CASSQGGVQSKNIQYF.

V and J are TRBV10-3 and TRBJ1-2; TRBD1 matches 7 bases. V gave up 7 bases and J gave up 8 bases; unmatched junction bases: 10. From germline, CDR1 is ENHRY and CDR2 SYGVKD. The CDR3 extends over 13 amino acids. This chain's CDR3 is CAITARQGEGYTF. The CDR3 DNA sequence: TGTGCCATCACAGCCCGACAGGGTGAGGGCTACACCTTC.

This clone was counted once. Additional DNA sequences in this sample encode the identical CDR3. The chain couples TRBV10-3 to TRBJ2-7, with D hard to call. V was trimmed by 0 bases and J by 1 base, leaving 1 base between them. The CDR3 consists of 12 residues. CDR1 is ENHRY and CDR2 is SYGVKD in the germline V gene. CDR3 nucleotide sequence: TGTGCCATCAGTGAGTCTTCCTACGAGCAGTACTTC. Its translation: CAISESSYEQYF.

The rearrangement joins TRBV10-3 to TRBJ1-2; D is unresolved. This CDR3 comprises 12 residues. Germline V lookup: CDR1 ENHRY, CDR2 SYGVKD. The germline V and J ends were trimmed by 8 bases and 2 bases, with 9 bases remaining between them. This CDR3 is CAIDDGNYGYTF. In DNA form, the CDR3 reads TGTGCCATCGATGACGGGAACTATGGCTACACCTTC.

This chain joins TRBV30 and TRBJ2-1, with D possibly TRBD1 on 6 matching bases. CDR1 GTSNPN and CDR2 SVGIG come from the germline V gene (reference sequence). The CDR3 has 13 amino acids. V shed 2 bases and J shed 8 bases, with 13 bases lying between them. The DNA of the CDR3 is TGTGCCTGGAGTCGGGGACAAGGGGATGAGCAGTTCTTC. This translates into CAWSRGQGDEQFF.

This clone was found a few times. CDR3 nucleotides: TGTGCCAGCACCCTGCGGCTGAACTATGGCTACACCTTC. It yields the protein CASTLRLNYGYTF. V is TRBV5-6 and J is TRBJ1-2; D unresolved. Germline CDR1 and CDR2: SGHDT and YYEEEE. V gave up 6 bases and J gave up 2 bases, with 11 bases separating them. The CDR3 has 13 amino acids.

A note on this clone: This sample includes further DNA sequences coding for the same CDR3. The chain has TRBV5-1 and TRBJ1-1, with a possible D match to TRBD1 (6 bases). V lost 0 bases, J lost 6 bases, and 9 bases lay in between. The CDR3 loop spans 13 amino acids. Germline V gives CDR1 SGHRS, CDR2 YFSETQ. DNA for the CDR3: TGCGCCAGCAGCTTGGAACAGGGAGCTGAAGCTTTCTTT. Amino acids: CASSLEQGAEAFF. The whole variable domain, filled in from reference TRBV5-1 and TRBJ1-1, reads KAGVTQTPRYLIKTRGQQVTLSCSPISGHRSVSWYQQTPGQGLQFLFEYFSETQRNKGNFPGRFSGRQFSNSRSEMNVSTLELGDSALYLCASSLEQGAEAFFGQGTRLTVV.

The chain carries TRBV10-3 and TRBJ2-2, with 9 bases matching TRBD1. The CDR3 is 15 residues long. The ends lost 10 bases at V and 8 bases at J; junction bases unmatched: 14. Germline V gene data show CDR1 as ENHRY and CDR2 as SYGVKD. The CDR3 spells CATAPRTTGGGELFF. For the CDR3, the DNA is TGTGCCACCGCCCCCCGTACGACAGGGGGTGGGGAGCTGTTTTTT.

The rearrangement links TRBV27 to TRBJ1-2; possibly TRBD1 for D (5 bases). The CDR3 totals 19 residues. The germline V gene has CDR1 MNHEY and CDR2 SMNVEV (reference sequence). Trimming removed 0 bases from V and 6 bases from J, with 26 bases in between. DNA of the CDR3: TGTGCCAGCAGTTTATCCACAGTGTTGCAGGGTCTGTCTAGACATGGCTACACCTTC. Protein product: CASSLSTVLQGLSRHGYTF.

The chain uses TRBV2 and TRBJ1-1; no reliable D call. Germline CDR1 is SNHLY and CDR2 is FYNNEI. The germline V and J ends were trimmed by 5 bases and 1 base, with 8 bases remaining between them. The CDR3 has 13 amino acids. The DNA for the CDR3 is TGTGCCAGCAGTCCTGGGTCGAACACTGAAGCTTTCTTT. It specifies CASSPGSNTEAFF.

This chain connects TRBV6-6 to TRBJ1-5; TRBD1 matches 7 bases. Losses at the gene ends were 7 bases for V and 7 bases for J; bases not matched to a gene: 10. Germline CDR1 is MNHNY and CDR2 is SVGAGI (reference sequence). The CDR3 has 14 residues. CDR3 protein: CASMTQGVEQPQHF. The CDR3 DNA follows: TGTGCCAGCATGACCCAGGGGGTGGAACAGCCCCAGCATTTT.

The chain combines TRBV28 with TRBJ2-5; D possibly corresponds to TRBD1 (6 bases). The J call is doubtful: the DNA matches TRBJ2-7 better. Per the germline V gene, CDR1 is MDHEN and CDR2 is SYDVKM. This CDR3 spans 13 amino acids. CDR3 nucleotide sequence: TGTGCCCACGGGACACCCTTCTCCTACGAGCAGTACTTC. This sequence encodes CAHGTPFSYEQYF.

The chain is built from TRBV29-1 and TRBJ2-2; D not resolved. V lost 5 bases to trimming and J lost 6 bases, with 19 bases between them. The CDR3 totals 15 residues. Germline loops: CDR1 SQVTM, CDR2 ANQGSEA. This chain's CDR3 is CSVLAESSYAGELFF. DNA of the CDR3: TGCAGCGTTCTGGCGGAGTCTTCCTACGCCGGGGAGCTGTTTTTT.

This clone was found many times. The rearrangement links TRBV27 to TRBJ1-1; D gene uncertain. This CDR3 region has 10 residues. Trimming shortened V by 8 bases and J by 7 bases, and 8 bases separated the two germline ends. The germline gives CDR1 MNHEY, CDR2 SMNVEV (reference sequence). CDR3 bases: TGTGCCAGCGGGTGGTATGAAGCTTTCTTT. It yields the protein CASGWYEAFF.

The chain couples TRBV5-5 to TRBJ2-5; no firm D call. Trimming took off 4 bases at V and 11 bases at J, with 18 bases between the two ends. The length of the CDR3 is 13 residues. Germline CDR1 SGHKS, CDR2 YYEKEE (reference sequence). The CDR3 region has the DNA TGTGCCAGCAGCCCCGCAACAGCTATCAGGCAGTACTTC. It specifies CASSPATAIRQYF. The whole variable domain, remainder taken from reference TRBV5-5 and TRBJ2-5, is DAGVTQSPTHLIKTRGQQVTLRCSPISGHKSVSWYQQVLGQGPQFIFQYYEKEERGRGNFPDRFSARQFPNYSSELNVNALLLGDSALYLCASSPATAIRQYFGPGTRLLVL.

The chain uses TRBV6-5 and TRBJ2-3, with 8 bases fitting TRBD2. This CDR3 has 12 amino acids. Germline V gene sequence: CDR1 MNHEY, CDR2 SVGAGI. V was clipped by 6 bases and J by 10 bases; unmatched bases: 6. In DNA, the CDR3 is TGTGCCAGCAGCCCCAAAGCGGGGGCGCAGTATTTT. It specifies CASSPKAGAQYF.

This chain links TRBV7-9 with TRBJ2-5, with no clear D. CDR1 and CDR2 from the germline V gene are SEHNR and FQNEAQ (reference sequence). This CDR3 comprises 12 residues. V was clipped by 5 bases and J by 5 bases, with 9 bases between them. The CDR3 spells CASSNQWETQYF. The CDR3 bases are TGTGCCAGCAGCAACCAATGGGAGACCCAGTACTTC. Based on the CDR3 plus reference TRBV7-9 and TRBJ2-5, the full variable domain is DTGVSQNPRHKITKRGQNVTFRCDPISEHNRLYWYRQTLGQGPEFLTYFQNEAQLEKSRLLSDRFSAERPKGSFSTLEIQRTEQGDSAMYLCASSNQWETQYFGPGTRLLVL.

This chain's CDR3 is CAISQDGKNTEAFF. The CDR3 DNA reads TGTGCCATCAGTCAGGACGGAAAGAACACTGAAGCTTTCTTT. The genes are TRBV10-3 and TRBJ1-1; D gene ambiguous. From germline, CDR1 is ENHRY and CDR2 SYGVKD. The CDR3 contains 14 residues. Trimming shortened V by 5 bases and J by 1 base, and 11 bases separated the two germline ends.

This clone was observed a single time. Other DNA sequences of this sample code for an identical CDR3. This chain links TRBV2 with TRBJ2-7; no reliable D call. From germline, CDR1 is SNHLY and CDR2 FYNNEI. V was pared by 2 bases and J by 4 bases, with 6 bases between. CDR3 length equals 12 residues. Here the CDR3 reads CASSETGYEQYF. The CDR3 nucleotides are TGTGCCAGCAGTGAAACGGGTTACGAGCAGTACTTC.

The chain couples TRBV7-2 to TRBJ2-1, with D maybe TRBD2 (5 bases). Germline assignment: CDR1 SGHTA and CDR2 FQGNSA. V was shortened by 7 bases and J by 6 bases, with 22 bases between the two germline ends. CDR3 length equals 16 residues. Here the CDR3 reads CASNLEGSLGFNEQFF. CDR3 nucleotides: TGTGCCAGCAACCTAGAGGGAAGCCTAGGGTTCAATGAGCAGTTCTTC.

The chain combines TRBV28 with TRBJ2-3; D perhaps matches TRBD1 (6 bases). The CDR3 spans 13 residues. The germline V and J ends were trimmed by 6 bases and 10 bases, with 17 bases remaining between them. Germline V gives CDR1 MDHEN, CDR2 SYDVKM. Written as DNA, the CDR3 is TGTGCCAGCAGATCGAACAGGGCGTACGCGCAGTATTTT. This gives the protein CASRSNRAYAQYF.

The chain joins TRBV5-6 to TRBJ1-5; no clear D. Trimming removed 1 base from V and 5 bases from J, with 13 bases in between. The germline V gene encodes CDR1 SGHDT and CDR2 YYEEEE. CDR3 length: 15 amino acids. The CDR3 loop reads CASSLYRTTHQPQHF. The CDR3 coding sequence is TGTGCCAGCAGCTTGTACAGAACTACACATCAGCCCCAGCATTTT. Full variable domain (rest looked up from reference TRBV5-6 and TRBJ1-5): DAGVTQSPTHLIKTRGQQVTLRCSPKSGHDTVSWYQQALGQGPQFIFQYYEEEERQRGNFPDRFSGHQFPNYSSELNVNALLLGDSALYLCASSLYRTTHQPQHFGDGTRLSIL.

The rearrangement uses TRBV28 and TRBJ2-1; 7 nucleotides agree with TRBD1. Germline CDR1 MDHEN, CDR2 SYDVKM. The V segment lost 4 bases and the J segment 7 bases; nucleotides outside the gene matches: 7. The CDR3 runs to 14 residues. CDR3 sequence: CASSSNLQGNEQFF. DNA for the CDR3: TGTGCCAGCAGTTCAAACCTACAGGGGAATGAGCAGTTCTTC.

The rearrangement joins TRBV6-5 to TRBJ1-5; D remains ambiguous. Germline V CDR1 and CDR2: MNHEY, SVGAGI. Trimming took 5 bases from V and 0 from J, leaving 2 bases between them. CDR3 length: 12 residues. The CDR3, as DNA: TGTGCCAGCAGTCTTAGCAATCAGCCCCAGCATTTT. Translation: CASSLSNQPQHF.

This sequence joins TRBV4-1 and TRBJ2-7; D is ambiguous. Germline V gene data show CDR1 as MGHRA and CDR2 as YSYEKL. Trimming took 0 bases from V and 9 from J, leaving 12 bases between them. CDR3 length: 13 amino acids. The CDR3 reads CASSQEPGAGQYF. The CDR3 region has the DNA TGCGCCAGCAGCCAAGAGCCAGGAGCAGGGCAGTACTTC.

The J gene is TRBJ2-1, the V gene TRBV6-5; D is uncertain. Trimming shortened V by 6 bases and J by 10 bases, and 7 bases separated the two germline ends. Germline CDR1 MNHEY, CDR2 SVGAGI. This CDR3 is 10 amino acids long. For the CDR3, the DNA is TGTGCCAGCAGCGAAGCGGAGCAGTTCTTC. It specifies CASSEAEQFF.